The 2 T cell receptor beta chains in this list originate from one sample, sequenced in a study of cytomegalovirus exposure and HLA in healthy donors. Use of 60 Vbeta and 13 Jbeta primers characterized the PCR. Assay: immunoSEQ multiplex PCR; the TCRdb copy retains only in-frame clones and omits some. The profile shows around 62,000 clones, less than 80% of them singletons. The sequencing input was PBMCs. The receptors were sampled from a man in his sixties in good health and CMV-seropositive.

The chain couples TRBV4-1 to TRBJ1-1; no definite D call. Between the trimmed V and J ends, which lost 4 bases and 1 base, there was a span of 10 bases. Germline V gene sequence: CDR1 MGHRA, CDR2 YSYEKL. The CDR3 runs to 14 residues. CDR3 residues: CASSLLPENTEAFF. As DNA, the CDR3 is TGCGCCAGCAGCCTCCTCCCAGAGAACACTGAAGCTTTCTTT.

This clone occurred a few times. V gene TRBV28 combines with J gene TRBJ2-7; 10 bases match TRBD1. The V gene's germline CDR1 is MDHEN and CDR2 SYDVKM. This CDR3 is built from 15 residues. The junction had 8 bases not matched to a gene; V was cut back by 3 bases and J by 6 bases. CDR3 bases: TGTGCCAGCAGTTTCCCTAGACAGGGGGCGGGCGAGCAGTACTTC. Amino acids: CASSFPRQGAGEQYF.